The T cell receptor beta chain described here comes from a study of human T cells and chemical hapten exposure. TCRdb used MiXCR to reprocess the 5' RACE reads, holding one entry per CDR3 protein. The table shows 110,000 to 150,000 distinct CDR3 sequences, with 3.5% to 5% occurring only once. With 6 bases removed from V and 4 bases from J, the gap between germline ends came to 9 bases. The CDR3 is made up of 12 amino acids. Germline CDR1 reads SQVTM; CDR2 reads ANQGSEA. This clonotype has more than one count but fewer than ten. The template was total RNA from unfractionated whole blood. The rearrangement joins TRBV29-1 to TRBJ2-2; D is unresolved. This clonotype was sampled from a female donor in good health. CDR3 loop: CSVECGTGELFF. The CDR3 coding sequence is TGCAGCGTCGAGTGCGGCACCGGGGAGCTGTTTTTT.